This TCR beta chain was recovered during a study of blood T cell repertoires in COVID-19 (dated by TCRdb to about 2020). Context from the whole study: Samples from collaborators originated in the United States, Italy and Spain and spanned both the acute and convalescent phases of COVID-19. Subjects who had been exposed to COVID-19, were actively infected with it, or had recovered from it provided the deeply sampled blood TCRbeta repertoires that made up the dataset. Where HLA class I and class II types were available, the types were taken from metadata supplied by the sample provider, not from assay-based typing. The prospective study material was composed of cDNA or gDNA derived from T cells, B-cell-depleted T cells, or PBMCs. Nearly every sample came with metadata listing a de-identified subject ID, COVID-19 status, age in years and sex. A freely available public database, intended as a resource for researchers studying the immune response to SARS-CoV-2, is where the repertoires were released. Samples came from the ongoing ImmuneRACE study (first 160 participants) plus 1,254 subjects from 6 global collaborators.

In Seattle, one collaborating source enrolled patients while the infection was active and tracked those patients longitudinally over the course of disease. Whole blood was collected in K2EDTA tubes by collaborating institutions according to the institutions' own protocols. For TCRbeta analysis, collaborator samples were shipped as frozen whole blood, as isolated PBMCs, or as DNA extracted from either sample type. TCRbeta CDR3 regions were amplified from genomic DNA by means of the immunoSEQ Assay, a bias-controlled multiplex PCR. Per the authors' processing: The number of nucleated cells in each sample was estimated by amplification of reference gene primers within the assay. To quantify the absolute abundance of each unique TCRbeta CDR3 rearrangement, sequence reads were collapsed and filtered. For each sample, productive Simpson clonality was calculated as the square root of Simpson's diversity index over productive rearrangements. TCRdb mirrors the immuneACCESS table, restricted to in-frame sequences. Some clones are absent from its copies; in checked studies, under half trace to an unresolved V gene, and the reason for the others is unknown. That table gives V, J and clone size, and the DNA gave D and trimming. The sample has 200,000 to 250,000 clones on record, around 90% of them singletons. The ten most abundant clones make up roughly 2.7% of the sample.

Remarks on this clone: No cognate antigen has been identified for it. No base-level quality is on record; no much larger clone is a single base apart.

On the study overall, not on this receptor specifically: The quantity of clinical and demographic metadata differed by source and by participant and was supplied without curation.

The germline V gene yields SNHLY for CDR1 and FYNNEI for CDR2. The V and J ends are trimmed by 3 bases and 3 bases, leaving 9 bases between them. Including cysteine and phenylalanine, the CDR3 has 14 amino acids. Only the CDR3 DNA is retained, 42 bases long and in frame from the first base. Sequenced: peripheral blood. The V and J genes are TRBV2 and TRBJ1-5; the D gene is perhaps TRBD1, from 5 matching bases. The sequence was collected from a man in his thirties or forties with COVID-19, enrolled during active disease. CDR3 reads: CASSEGGTNQPQHF. The DNA is TGTGCCAGCAGTGAGGGGGGGACCAATCAGCCCCAGCATTTT.